This TCR beta chain was retrieved from a study of blood T cells in healthy people across ages. Study-level points and caveats: In these data, TCR beta diversity tracked strongly with naive T cell percentage. Aged donors had fewer naive CD4+ cells and lower diversity than long-lived donors.

Primers used in a second PCR of about 7 to 12 cycles were a sample-barcoded 5' primer and a J-beta primer mix. MiXCR was run by TCRdb on the 5' RACE reads, yielding one entry per CDR3 protein. The data contain around 520,000 distinct CDR3 sequences, approximately 26% of them singletons. There are 13 residues in the CDR3. V lost 0 bases and J lost 9, with 12 bases in between. The germline gives CDR1 ENHRY, CDR2 SYGVKD. In this sample, this clonotype turned up a few times. Its antigen is as yet unknown. These data are also associated with another study on T cells of mothers and their children. As that report states: Donors were a few healthy Caucasian mothers and their six children. There were over 9.5 million TCR beta CDR3 reads from each mother and around 2.9 million from each child.

The V gene is TRBV10-3, the J gene TRBJ2-7; D possibly uses TRBD1 or TRBD2 (5 bases each). The source of this sequence is a boy aged 2-9 years in good health. Specimen: blood. The CDR3 DNA is TGTGCCATCAGTGAGTCGGGACGGGGTGGGCAGTACTTC. Translating gives CAISESGRGGQYF.